Each of the 5 T cell receptor beta chains below was sequenced from the same sample in a study of shared T cell receptors in the human thymus. Method: immunoSEQ multiplex PCR; TCRdb's copy keeps in-frame clones and lacks some. Here the sample spans 550,000 to 800,000 clones, roughly 88% being singletons. These data were likewise used in another study, on human thymus T cells.

Sequenced material: thymocytes. Receptor source: a girl under two years old with a congenital heart defect.

This clone is a singleton in its sample. The chain has TRBV7-8 and TRBJ1-4; TRBD1 matches at 7 bases. This CDR3 is 15 amino acids long. Germline V gives CDR1 SGHVS, CDR2 FQNEAQ. The trim removed 7 bases at V and 3 bases at J, leaving 8 bases unmatched. Written as DNA, the CDR3 is TGTGCCAGCAACTCAGGGGGGCTTTCTAATGAAAAACTGTTTTTT. This sequence encodes CASNSGGLSNEKLFF.

The V gene is TRBV5-5, the J gene TRBJ2-7, with D perhaps TRBD2 (6 bases). The CDR3 consists of 16 residues. V was pared by 1 base and J by 7 bases, with 21 bases between. Germline assignment: CDR1 SGHKS and CDR2 YYEKEE (reference sequence). CDR3 coding DNA: TGTGCCAGCAGCTTGAAGTACCGGGAGAATGCTGAGGAGCAGTACTTC. Encoded protein: CASSLKYRENAEEQYF.

V gene TRBV5-8 combines with J gene TRBJ1-5, with 11 bases that match TRBD1. The germline V gene has CDR1 SGHTS and CDR2 YDEGEE. V lost 2 bases to trimming and J lost 1 base; unmatched junction nucleotides: 14. CDR3 size: 20 residues. The CDR3 region has the DNA TGTGCCAGCAGCTTACCCGTAAGGGACAGGGGGATCGGGAGCAATCAGCCCCAGCATTTT. Its translation: CASSLPVRDRGIGSNQPQHF. Looking up the rest from reference TRBV5-8 and TRBJ1-5 gives the full variable domain: EAGVTQSPTHLIKTRGQQATLRCSPISGHTSVYWYQQALGLGLQFLLWYDEGEERNRGNFPPRFSGRQFPNYSSELNVNALELEDSALYLCASSLPVRDRGIGSNQPQHFGDGTRLSIL.

This rearrangement joins TRBV5-1 to TRBJ2-3; the D is unclear. CDR1 and CDR2 (germline): SGHRS, YFSETQ. Trimming removed 2 bases from V and 3 bases from J, with 10 bases in between. The CDR3 consists of 14 residues. The CDR3 region is CASSFSRFTDTQYF. The CDR3 DNA is TGCGCCAGCAGCTTTTCCAGGTTTACAGATACGCAGTATTTT.

This clone was counted between two and nine times. This sequence joins TRBV7-9 and TRBJ2-1; a possible D gene is TRBD2 (6 bases). CDR1 and CDR2 from the germline V gene are SEHNR and FQNEAQ (reference sequence). Trimming shortened V by 6 bases and J by 8 bases, and 14 bases separated the two germline ends. The CDR3 length is 13 residues. The CDR3 reads CASSNRRRDEQFF. CDR3 nucleotide sequence: TGTGCCAGCAGTAATCGTAGGAGGGATGAGCAGTTCTTC.